The clone carrying this T cell receptor (beta chain) was observed a single time. One junction end does not reproduce the germline sequence, and a read error may be involved. These data come from a study of OX40 agonist ivuxolimab in advanced cancers. Here immunoSEQ multiplex PCR was the method, and the copy in TCRdb shows in-frame clones only, minus some. The sample holds about 72,000 clones, approximately 86% seen once. The CDR3 is made up of 14 amino acids. Germline CDR1 WNHNN, CDR2 SYGVQD (reference sequence). This TCR was recovered from an adult with an advanced solid tumor such as melanoma, head and neck, liver or kidney cancer. V gene TRBV10-1 combines with J gene TRBJ2-1; D remains unclear. Specimen: CD4+ or CD8+ T cells sorted from blood, collected in a trial of the OX40 agonist ivuxolimab. The CDR3, as DNA: TGCGCCAGCAGTAAGTCCTACCTCCTAAATGAGCAGTTCTTC. This codes for CASSKSYLLNEQFF.